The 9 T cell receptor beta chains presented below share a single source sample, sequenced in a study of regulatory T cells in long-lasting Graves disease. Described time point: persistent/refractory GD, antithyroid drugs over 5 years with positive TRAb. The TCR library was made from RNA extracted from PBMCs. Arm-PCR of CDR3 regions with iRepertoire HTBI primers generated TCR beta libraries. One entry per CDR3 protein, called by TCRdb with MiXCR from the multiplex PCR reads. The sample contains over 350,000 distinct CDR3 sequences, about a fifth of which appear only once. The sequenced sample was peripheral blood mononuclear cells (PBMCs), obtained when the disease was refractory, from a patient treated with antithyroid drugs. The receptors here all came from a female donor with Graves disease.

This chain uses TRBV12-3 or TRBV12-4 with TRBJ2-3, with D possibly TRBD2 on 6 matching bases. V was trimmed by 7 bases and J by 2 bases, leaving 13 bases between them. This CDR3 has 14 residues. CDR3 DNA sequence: TGTGCCAGCACCTCACTAGCCTACACAGATACGCAGTATTTT. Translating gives CASTSLAYTDTQYF.

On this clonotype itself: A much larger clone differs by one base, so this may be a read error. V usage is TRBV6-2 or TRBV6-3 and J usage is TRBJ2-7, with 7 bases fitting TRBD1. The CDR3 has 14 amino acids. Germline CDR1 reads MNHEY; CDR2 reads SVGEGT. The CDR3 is CASSSPGQNYEQHF. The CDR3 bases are TGTGCCAGCAGTTCTCCGGGACAGAATTACGAGCAGCACTTC.

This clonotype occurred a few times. CDR3 residues: CSVVKFGTNTEAFF. CDR3 DNA: TGCAGCGTTGTGAAATTTGGCACGAACACTGAAGCTTTCTTT. This chain uses TRBV29-1 with TRBJ1-1; D remains unclear. CDR3 length: 14 residues. Per the germline V gene, CDR1 is SQVTM and CDR2 is ANQGSEA. V lost 4 bases, J lost 1 base, and 13 bases lay in between.

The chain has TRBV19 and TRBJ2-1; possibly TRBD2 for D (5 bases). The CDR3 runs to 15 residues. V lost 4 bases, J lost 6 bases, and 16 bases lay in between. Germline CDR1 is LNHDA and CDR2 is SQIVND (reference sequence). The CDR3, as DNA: TGTGCCAGTAGTACCCGTGCGGGTATCTTCAATGAGCAGTTCTTC. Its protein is CASSTRAGIFNEQFF.

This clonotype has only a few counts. In DNA, the CDR3 is TGTGCCACCAGTGATTATCGGGTCAACGGGGAGCTGTTTTTT. Translated: CATSDYRVNGELFF. The chain combines TRBV24-1 with TRBJ2-2; D uncertain. Trimming cost V 2 bases and J 7 bases, with 10 bases left between them. This CDR3 is 14 amino acids long. CDR1 and CDR2 (germline): KGHDR, SFDVKD.

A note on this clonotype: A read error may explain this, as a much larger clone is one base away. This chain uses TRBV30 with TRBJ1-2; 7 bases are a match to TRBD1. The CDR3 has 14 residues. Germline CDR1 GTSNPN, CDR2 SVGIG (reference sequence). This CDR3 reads CAWSVKGAGYGYAF. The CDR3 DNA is TGTGCCTGGAGTGTAAAGGGGGCTGGCTATGGCTACGCCTTC.

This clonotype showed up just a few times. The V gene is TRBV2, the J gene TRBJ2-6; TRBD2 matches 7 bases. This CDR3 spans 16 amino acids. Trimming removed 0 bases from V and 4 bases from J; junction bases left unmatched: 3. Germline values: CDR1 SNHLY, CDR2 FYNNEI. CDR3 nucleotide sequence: TGTGCCAGCAGTGAAGCGCGGGGGATGGGGGCCAACGTCCTGACTTTC. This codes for CASSEARGMGANVLTF.

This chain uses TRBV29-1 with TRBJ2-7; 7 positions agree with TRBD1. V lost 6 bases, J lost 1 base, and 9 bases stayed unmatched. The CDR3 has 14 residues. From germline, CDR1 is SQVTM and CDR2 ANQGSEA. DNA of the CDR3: TGCAGCGTCGGGGAGACAGGGTTTTCCTACGAGCAGTACTTC. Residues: CSVGETGFSYEQYF.

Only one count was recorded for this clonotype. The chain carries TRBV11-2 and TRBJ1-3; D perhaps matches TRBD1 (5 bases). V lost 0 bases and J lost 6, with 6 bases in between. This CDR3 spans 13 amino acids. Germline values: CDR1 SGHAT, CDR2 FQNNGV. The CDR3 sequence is CASSLEGVNTIYF. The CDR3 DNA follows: TGTGCCAGCAGCTTAGAGGGGGTAAACACCATATATTTT.